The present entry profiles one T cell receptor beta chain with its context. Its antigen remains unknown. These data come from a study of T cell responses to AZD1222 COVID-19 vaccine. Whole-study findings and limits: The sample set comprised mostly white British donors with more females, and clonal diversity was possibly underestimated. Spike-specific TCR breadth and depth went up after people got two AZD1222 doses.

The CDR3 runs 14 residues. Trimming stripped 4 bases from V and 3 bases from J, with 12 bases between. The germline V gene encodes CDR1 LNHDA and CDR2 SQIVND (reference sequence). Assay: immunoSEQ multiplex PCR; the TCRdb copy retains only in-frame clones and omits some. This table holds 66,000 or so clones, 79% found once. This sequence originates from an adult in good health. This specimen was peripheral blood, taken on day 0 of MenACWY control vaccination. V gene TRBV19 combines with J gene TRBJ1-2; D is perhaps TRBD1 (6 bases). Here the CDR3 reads CASSRRGQDYGYTF. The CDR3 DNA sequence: TGTGCCAGTAGTAGGAGGGGACAAGACTATGGCTACACCTTC.